These T cell receptor beta chains were read from a single sample in a study of T cell repertoires in cytomegalovirus infection. Their specific antigens are unknown. TCRdb reprocessed the reads via MiXCR and lists one record per CDR3 protein. The sample includes around 430,000 distinct CDR3 sequences, about 39% of them seen just once. This specimen consisted of cultured PBMCs, obtained from culture after CMV antigen stimulation. The receptor set was obtained from a human donor in good health (CMV status not recorded). Some clones in this sample may be carry-over from other donors' samples. Both conserved end residues are part of each CDR3. Each record gives: J gene, V gene, D gene, clone size, CDR3 DNA, CDR3 protein. D genes are given only for firm matches. Rows give clone size only sometimes, using once, few, many, or a class for an expanded clone.

>TRBJ2-7|TRBV11-2|TRBD2|-
TGTGCCAGCACGGGGGGATATAGCTCCTACGAGCAGTACTTC
CASTGGYSSYEQYF
>TRBJ2-3|TRBV7-2|-|many
TGTGCCAGCAGCTTGGAATGGACCACAGATACGCAGTATTTT
CASSLEWTTDTQYF
>TRBJ1-2|TRBV7-9|-|-
TGTGCCAGCAGCTTAAGCAGGGGTAACTATGGCTACACCTTC
CASSLSRGNYGYTF
>TRBJ2-7|TRBV11-2|TRBD1|-
TGTGCCAGCAGCTTAGTGTATGCAGGGGGCTACGAGCAGTACTTC
CASSLVYAGGYEQYF
>TRBJ2-4|TRBV11-2|-|-
TGTGCCAGCAGCAAACCGGGAATTAGCGGTACTGTTTGGGTTCAGTACTTC
CASSKPGISGTVWVQYF
>TRBJ2-2|TRBV5-4|TRBD2|-
TGTGCCAGCAGCCCGAAGCGGGGGGGCGGCGGGGAGCTGTTTTTT
CASSPKRGGGGELFF
>TRBJ1-1|TRBV20-1|TRBD1|-
TGCAGTGCCCGGGTCCCGGGACAGGGAGGCACTGAAGCTTTCTTT
CSARVPGQGGTEAFF
>TRBJ1-1|TRBV5-4|-|few
TGTGCCAGCAGCTTTCGGGGGCGGAACACTGAAGCTTTCTTT
CASSFRGRNTEAFF
>TRBJ2-3|TRBV7-3|TRBD2|-
TGTGCCAGCAGCTCCTTAGCGGGGCGCACAGATACGCAGTATTTT
CASSSLAGRTDTQYF
>TRBJ2-7|TRBV7-2|-|-
TGTGCCAGCAGCTTAGGGTCCGCGATCGAGCAGTACTTC
CASSLGSAIEQYF
>TRBJ2-2|TRBV6-2/TRBV6-3|-|few
TGTGCCAGCAGTTACTCGAACAGATACACCGGGGAGCTGTTTTTT
CASSYSNRYTGELFF
>TRBJ1-4|TRBV28|-|few
TGTGCCAGCAGCTTGAGGACGGACGCAACTAATGAAAAACTGTTTTTT
CASSLRTDATNEKLFF
>TRBJ2-1|TRBV18|-|few
TGTGCCAGCTCACCGGTGGACGGAAACAATGAGCAGTTCTTC
CASSPVDGNNEQFF
>TRBJ2-3|TRBV2|-|-
TGTGCCAGCAGTGAAGTTGTTGGCAGCACAGATACGCAGTATTTT
CASSEVVGSTDTQYF
>TRBJ1-3|TRBV28|TRBD1|-
TGTGCCAGCAGTTTCGGGACAGCGATCTCTGGAAACACCATATATTTT
CASSFGTAISGNTIYF
>TRBJ2-3|TRBV7-2|-|-
TGTGCCAGCAGCTTAGAGGGGACCCCCGCTGGTACGCAGTATTTT
CASSLEGTPAGTQYF
>TRBJ2-1|TRBV15|-|-
TGTGCCACCAGCGCCCAAAGCCAAGGGAGCATGCGATTCTTC
CATSAQSQGSMRFF
>TRBJ2-3|TRBV6-4|-|-
TGTGCCAGCAGTGACCTGGCTGGACCCACAGATACGCAGTATTTT
CASSDLAGPTDTQYF
>TRBJ2-1|TRBV20-1|-|-
TGCAGTGCTAGTGATGGGGCTAGCGCAAATGAGCAGTTCTTC
CSASDGASANEQFF
>TRBJ2-1|TRBV5-1|-|-
TGCGCCAGCAGCTTGGAGGGGGGGGCCTTTCGTGGTGAGCAGTTCTTC
CASSLEGGAFRGEQFF
>TRBJ2-1|TRBV7-6|TRBD2|few
TGTGCCAGCAGCTTAGGGTACGGACTAGCGGGAGGGCCCTACAATGAGCAGTTCTTC
CASSLGYGLAGGPYNEQFF
>TRBJ2-5|TRBV10-2|-|few
TGCGCCAGCAGTGAGTCAGGGCACCTCGAGACCCAGTACTTC
CASSESGHLETQYF
>TRBJ2-7|TRBV4-1|TRBD2|-
TGCGCCAGCAGCCAACGATCCGGGACTAACAACTACGAGCAGTACTTC
CASSQRSGTNNYEQYF
>TRBJ2-1|TRBV7-2|-|-
TGTGCCAGCAGCCCTAATTACAATGAGCAGTTCTTC
CASSPNYNEQFF
>TRBJ2-7|TRBV6-1|TRBD2|-
TGTGCCAGCAGCGCCTTAGCGGGCCCCTACGAGCAGTACTTC
CASSALAGPYEQYF
>TRBJ2-4|TRBV7-2|-|few
TGTGCCAGCAGCCCCAGGGTGTCGGTCAAAAACATTCAGTACTTC
CASSPRVSVKNIQYF
>TRBJ2-7|TRBV7-6|-|-
TGTGCCAGCAGCCCCCCGGGGGCTACCTCCTCCTACGAGCAGTACTTC
CASSPPGATSSYEQYF
>TRBJ1-2|TRBV27|-|-
TGTGCCAGCAGCCGGGGGACGGCCCTTAACTATGGCTACACCTTC
CASSRGTALNYGYTF
>TRBJ2-3|TRBV7-9|TRBD1|-
TGTGCCAGCAGCCTCCGGGACAGGGTTACAGATACGCAGTATTTT
CASSLRDRVTDTQYF
>TRBJ2-1|TRBV11-1|TRBD2|few
TGTGCCAGCAGCTTTGGTAGCGGGCAGTACAATGAGCAGTTCTTC
CASSFGSGQYNEQFF